The rows below give T cell receptor beta chains drawn from one sample of a study of blood T cell repertoires in COVID-19. The method was immunoSEQ multiplex PCR; TCRdb's version includes in-frame clones alone and lacks a portion of them. Counted here are some 250,000 clones, approximately 90% occurring once; the ten biggest clones make up roughly 8.6%. Sequencing input: PBMCs or T cells enriched from blood (not recorded which). The receptor source for this set is a man between 40 and 49 years old who had recovered from COVID-19. Both conserved end residues are part of each CDR3. A D gene is named only where the DNA matches it firmly. Only some rows state a clone size, as once, few, many or a class for expanded clones.

J gene	D gene	clone size	V gene	CDR3 DNA	CDR3 protein
TRBJ1-3	NA	NA	TRBV11-3	TGTGCCAGCAGCTTATTCCAGGAGGGAGACACCATATATTTT	CASSLFQEGDTIYF
TRBJ2-1	TRBD2	NA	TRBV18	TGTGCCAGCTCACCCCTGACTAGCGGGAGCTCCTACAATGAGCAGTTCTTC	CASSPLTSGSSYNEQFF
TRBJ1-1	NA	NA	TRBV28	TGTGCCAGCAGTTTATTACGCCGGGGGTTTAACCCTGAAGCTTTCTTT	CASSLLRRGFNPEAFF
TRBJ1-1	NA	NA	TRBV25-1	TGTGCCAGCAGTCGAACAGGGAACACTGAAGCTTTCTTT	CASSRTGNTEAFF
TRBJ2-5	NA	NA	TRBV11-2	TGTGCCAGCAGCTTAGCCGGGCTCCGTGGGGGGGGGCCCCGGGAGACCCAGTACTTC	CASSLAGLRGGGPRETQYF
TRBJ1-2	NA	NA	TRBV25-1	TGTGCCAGCGCGCCCTCCTGGGGGGATGGCTACACCTTC	CASAPSWGDGYTF
TRBJ2-1	NA	few	TRBV21-1	TGTGCCAGCAGCAAAGCTGGCGGGGGGCATTCCTACAATGAGCAGTTCTTC	CASSKAGGGHSYNEQFF
TRBJ2-2	TRBD1	NA	TRBV19	TGTGCCAGTAGTACCAGAAGGACAGGGCCCGGGGAGCTGTTTTTT	CASSTRRTGPGELFF
TRBJ2-5	TRBD1	NA	TRBV5-8	TGTGCCAGCAGATGGACAGGCCAAGAGACCCAGTACTTC	CASRWTGQETQYF
TRBJ2-7	NA	NA	TRBV4-1	TGCGCCAGCAGCCGGGGCCAGGGGTCCGCCTACGAGCAGTACTTC	CASSRGQGSAYEQYF
TRBJ2-5	NA	NA	TRBV3-1/TRBV3-2	TGTGCCAGCAGCCACGGGACTGGGGAGACCCAGTACTTC	CASSHGTGETQYF
TRBJ1-1	NA	NA	TRBV2	TGTGCCAGCACCCCTTTGGACTTATCGGACACTGAAGCTTTCTTT	CASTPLDLSDTEAFF
TRBJ1-6	NA	NA	TRBV11-3	TGTGCCAGCAGCTCGAGTGACAGCTATAATTCACCCCTCCACTTT	CASSSSDSYNSPLHF
TRBJ2-4	TRBD2	NA	TRBV10-3	TGTGCCATCAGTGAAGAGGGAGGGCCAAACATTCAGTACTTC	CAISEEGGPNIQYF
TRBJ2-2	TRBD1	NA	TRBV9	TGTGCCAGCAGCGCCTTCTTGGCAGGGGGCTATTCCGGGGAGCTGTTTTTT	CASSAFLAGGYSGELFF
TRBJ1-1	NA	once	TRBV30	TGTGCCTGGAGTGTACAGGGCAGTACAGCTTTCTTT	CAWSVQGSTAFF
TRBJ2-3	NA	NA	TRBV27	TGTGCCAGCAGTTCGGGAGCCCTAGATACGCAGTATTTT	CASSSGALDTQYF
TRBJ2-3	TRBD1	NA	TRBV19	TGTGCCAGTAGTATAGGTGGGACAGGGGGAAGAGATACGCAGTATTTT	CASSIGGTGGRDTQYF
TRBJ1-5	NA	NA	TRBV19	TGTGCCAGTAGTATGATGGGGGCGAGCAATCAGCCCCAGCATTTT	CASSMMGASNQPQHF
TRBJ2-3	TRBD2	NA	TRBV7-9	TGTGCCAGCAGCCTTGGGCTAGCGGGACGTACAGATACGCAGTATTTT	CASSLGLAGRTDTQYF
TRBJ2-6	NA	NA	TRBV29-1	TGCAGCGTTGCGGGTTGGAGGGGGCTGGTTTCCGGGGCCAACGTCCTGACTTTC	CSVAGWRGLVSGANVLTF
TRBJ1-2	NA	NA	TRBV9	TGTGCCAGCAGCGTAGAGGGGTTCTATGGCTACACCTTC	CASSVEGFYGYTF
TRBJ2-7	NA	NA	TRBV7-6	TGTGCCAGCAGCTCCGGAGGTGCCAGGGGAGTCTACGAGCAGTACTTC	CASSSGGARGVYEQYF
TRBJ2-7	TRBD1	NA	TRBV7-3	TGTGCCAGCAGCCTAGACGGACAGGGGTCGTACGAGCAGTACTTC	CASSLDGQGSYEQYF
TRBJ2-7	NA	NA	TRBV28	TGTGCCAGCCGAGACCCCCGTGGACACTCCTACGAGCAGTACTTC	CASRDPRGHSYEQYF
TRBJ1-2	NA	NA	TRBV9	TGTGCCAGCAGCCCCGACAGTAACTATGGCTACACCTTC	CASSPDSNYGYTF
TRBJ2-2	NA	NA	TRBV7-3	TGTGCCAGCAGCTTTATACGTTCCCGCGCCGGGGAGCTGTTTTTT	CASSFIRSRAGELFF
TRBJ2-5	NA	NA	TRBV3-1/TRBV3-2	TGTGCCAGCAGCCCTCGTTTCTATGGCGGCACCGTCATGCAAGAGACCCAGTACTTC	CASSPRFYGGTVMQETQYF
TRBJ2-1	NA	NA	TRBV5-1	TGCGCCAGCAGCTTACCGAATGACAGCACAACAATTACCTCCTACAATGAGCAGTTCTTC	CASSLPNDSTTITSYNEQFF
TRBJ2-5	TRBD2	NA	TRBV10-1	TGCGCCAGCAGTGAGTCGACTAGCTGGGAGACCCAGTACTTC	CASSESTSWETQYF
TRBJ1-1	TRBD1	NA	TRBV4-1	TGCGCCAGCAGCCGTGACAGGGGGCTGGCTGAAGCTTTCTTT	CASSRDRGLAEAFF
TRBJ1-2	NA	NA	TRBV2	TGTGCCAGCAGTGGACAGATAAACTATGGCTACACCTTC	CASSGQINYGYTF
TRBJ2-7	NA	NA	TRBV6-4	TGTGCCAGCAGTCTTAACGCCGACAGCTACGAGCAGTACTTC	CASSLNADSYEQYF
TRBJ1-6	NA	NA	TRBV7-9	TGTGCCAGCAGCTTAGCGGACAATAATAATTCACCCCTCCACTTT	CASSLADNNNSPLHF
TRBJ2-7	TRBD1	NA	TRBV28	TGTGCCAGCAGTTTAGGGACAGGCTACGAGCAGTACTTC	CASSLGTGYEQYF
TRBJ2-1	TRBD2	NA	TRBV5-1	TGCGCCAGCAGCTTGGGGGGGACTAGCTCTATGGATGAGCAGTTCTTC	CASSLGGTSSMDEQFF
TRBJ2-3	NA	NA	TRBV5-6	TGTGCCAGCAGCACCGCTCGGACAAGATCAGGAGATACGCAGTATTTT	CASSTARTRSGDTQYF
TRBJ1-2	NA	NA	TRBV7-9	TGTGCCAGCAGCCCCCGAGGGAGCAGGCAGGTGGATGGCTACACCTTC	CASSPRGSRQVDGYTF
TRBJ1-1	NA	once	TRBV7-9	TGTGCCAGCAGCTTATCAGTGAACACTGAAGCTTTCTTT	CASSLSVNTEAFF
TRBJ1-2	NA	NA	TRBV28	TGTGCCAGCAGTACTACTAAATATGGCTACACCTTC	CASSTTKYGYTF
TRBJ1-5	NA	NA	TRBV27	TGTGCCAGCAGTCTCCGGGGGAGCAATCAGCCCCAGCATTTT	CASSLRGSNQPQHF
TRBJ1-2	NA	NA	TRBV28	TGTGCCAGCAGTTTAATTACACAGATCGTGAGCTACACCTTC	CASSLITQIVSYTF
TRBJ2-3	NA	NA	TRBV9	TGTGCCAGCAGCGTAGTTGGGACTAGCACAGATACGCAGTATTTT	CASSVVGTSTDTQYF
TRBJ1-2	NA	NA	TRBV28	TGTGCCAGCAATACCTTGGGGCAGGGCGGCTATGGCTACACCTTC	CASNTLGQGGYGYTF
TRBJ2-3	TRBD2	NA	TRBV4-2	TGTGCCAGCAGCCAAGAGGGTGGGGCTAGCGGGAGCACAGATACGCAGTATTTT	CASSQEGGASGSTDTQYF
TRBJ1-5	NA	few	TRBV19	TGTGCCAGTAGTACCATCCTAACCAATCAGCCCCAGCATTTT	CASSTILTNQPQHF
TRBJ2-2	NA	NA	TRBV14	TGTGCCAGCAGCCATGGCTCCCGCGGTCGGTTAACCGGGGAGCTGTTTTTT	CASSHGSRGRLTGELFF
TRBJ1-1	NA	NA	TRBV5-5	TGTGCCAGCAGCTTAATACAGGGCACCATGAACACTGAAGCTTTCTTT	CASSLIQGTMNTEAFF
TRBJ2-7	TRBD2	NA	TRBV7-2	TGTGCCAGCAGCCCGGACCCGGCGGGAGGCTACGAGCAGTACTTC	CASSPDPAGGYEQYF
TRBJ1-3	NA	NA	TRBV5-8	TGTGCCAGCAGCTTTGGGGACTCAGTGTCCTCTGGAAACACCATATATTTT	CASSFGDSVSSGNTIYF
TRBJ2-3	TRBD2	NA	TRBV29-1	TGCAGCGGGACTAGCGGGGGTTCAGATACGCAGTATTTT	CSGTSGGSDTQYF
TRBJ2-2	TRBD2	NA	TRBV7-2	TGTGCCAGCAGCTTACGCGCCCTAGCGGGAACGCAGACCACCGGGGAGCTGTTTTTT	CASSLRALAGTQTTGELFF
TRBJ2-1	TRBD1	NA	TRBV7-2	TGTGCCAGCAGCATCGACAGGGGGGTATACAATGAGCAGTTCTTC	CASSIDRGVYNEQFF